This entry concerns a single T cell receptor beta chain. A few counts support this clonotype. Its antigen is unknown. No much larger clone exists at a distance of one base, and base qualities are not known. The source of the sample is a study of identical twins (dated by TCRdb to the mid-2010s). Context from the whole study: To test whether fetal clonotypes persist, the study used deep sequencing on TCR alpha and beta repertoires from monozygotic twins, unrelated adults of various ages, and cord blood. To rule out contamination, replicate twin experiments were performed at different times with different library preparation protocols.

What the research found in general, with its limitations: The excess sharing between twins in beta out-of-frame sequences was weaker because fewer shared sequences reduced the signal-to-noise ratio. Zero-insertion analyses could be partly confounded by invariant T cells such as MAIT and iNKT, though diverse VJ usage argued against such confounding for most clonotypes. Fewer insertions were carried by abundant cord blood beta clonotypes, a similar but weaker trend appeared in young adult naive repertoires, and no such trend appeared in memory repertoires. Compared with coincidental sharing between unrelated individuals, an excess of low generation-probability sequences was observed among out-of-frame TCR alpha sequences shared between twins. In monozygotic twins, out-of-frame TCR alpha sharing was systematically underestimated by recombination models, although the models agreed with sharing between unrelated individuals. Conclusions relied on cross-sectional statistical analysis, since the same donors could not be followed over many years.

Every donor was a healthy Caucasian. The twin cohort consisted of three pairs of female monozygotic twins, all aged roughly 18 to 29 years. RNA for TCR libraries was isolated from peripheral blood mononuclear cells. Libraries were constructed by 5' RACE. The sequencer was an Illumina HiSeq 2000. A universal primer binding site was added through template switching, and the final cDNA carried a unique molecular identifier so that TCR cDNA molecules could be counted accurately. Specific primers in the conserved constant-segment region were used to synthesize first-strand cDNA for the TCR alpha and beta chains. To control for contamination, each cDNA library was double barcoded with a SMART-Mk sample barcode plus Illumina barcodes. TruSeq adapter sequences along with Illumina sample barcodes were introduced in two successive PCR steps. TCR alpha and beta cDNA libraries were sequenced on the Illumina HiSeq platform with custom primers. The paper's data handling went like this. Raw reads were processed with MiGEC to extract unique molecular identifiers, and MiXCR was used to determine CDR3 positions. Recombination models were inferred per individual with the repgenHMM and IGoR tools using an EM algorithm. The analysis of shared clonotypes was done with the tcR package in R, with sharing normalized by the product of cloneset sizes. Out-of-frame nonproductive sequences were analyzed to study raw recombination free of thymic and clonal selection effects. Through fastp at Q25 and MiXCR, TCRdb rebuilt clones from the public reads, retaining in-frame beta chains. Each record represents a unique CDR3 protein, reported with the most common genes and DNA among its rows. TCRdb's processing, not the authors', yielded these V and J calls. This sample gives 650,000 to 750,000 distinct CDR3 sequences in total; 20% to 25% of them show up just once. Of the sample, roughly 4.3% is held by the ten largest clones.

Via the germline V gene, CDR1 is MNHNS and CDR2 SASEGT. V is pruned by 10 bases and J by 0 bases, leaving 3 bases of the junction without a gene match. The CDR3 goes from the cysteine to the phenylalanine over 15 residues. This entry keeps only the CDR3 DNA: 45 bases, framed from base 1. This same sample was also taken into another study, of T cells expressing NK-cell markers. The second paper states: Fewer than ten donors provided sorted CD3+CD56+NKG2C+, CD3+CD56+NKG2C- and CD3+CD56-NKG2C+ T-cell subsets, whose TCR beta-chain repertoires were profiled. Seven of the eight sequenced donors were HCMV-seropositive and one was HCMV-seronegative. To restrict sorting to alphabetaTCR-expressing T cells, an anti-gammadeltaTCR antibody was added in several experiments. In six donors, the dominant CD3+CD56+NKG2C+ clonotypes were among the top 10 CD8+ clonotypes and accounted for roughly 1.0-8% of CD8+ T cells. Those dominant clonotypes were again the most abundant among CD3+CD56-NKG2C+ cells in several donors, at roughly 28.3-60.1%. It remained unclear whether the expanded NKG2C-expressing T cell clones were specific for HCMV antigens. The eight sequenced donors were randomly selected healthy volunteers, three men and five women. HCMV-specific IgG was detected in serum with a commercial ELISA kit to determine HCMV serostatus. For five to seven donors, bulk peripheral blood T-cell repertoires were also sequenced from unsorted PBMC. MIGEC was used to demultiplex reads and group the reads by UMI, and MiTCR was used to assemble and quantify clonotypes. Only TCR cDNA sequences supported by at least two reads were kept to exclude erroneous sequences. The tcR package was used for downstream repertoire analysis, with clonotypes matched between fractions based on CDR3 nucleotide sequence plus V segment. VDJmatch was used to annotate antigen specificity against VDJdb, with one amino acid substitution allowed in CDR3.

The sequence was obtained from a young woman in good health. The sequenced sample was PBMCs. The rearranged chain carries TRBV6-1 and TRBJ2-6, and TRBD1 aligns with 10 junction nucleotides. CDR3 region: CATWTGGSGANVLTF. The bases read TGTGCCACCTGGACAGGGGGCTCTGGGGCCAACGTCCTGACTTTC.